A selection of T cell receptor beta chains follows, all from one sample in a study of blood T cell repertoires in COVID-19. The table came from immunoSEQ multiplex PCR; TCRdb's copy has only in-frame clones and leaves some out. The sample yields hundreds of thousands of clones, 88% seen once. Sequenced: peripheral blood. The receptors originated from a woman between 65 and 79 years old with COVID-19, enrolled during active disease. CDR3s include the opening cysteine and the closing phenylalanine or tryptophan. A D gene is named only where the DNA matches it firmly. Expanded clones are given a class, and other clones once, few, many or no size at all.

-	once	TRBV28	TRBJ2-1	TGTGCCAGCAGTTTAGGGCGCAATGAGCAGTTCTTC	CASSLGRNEQFF
-	-	TRBV30	TRBJ2-1	TGTGCCTGGGCGGTCAATCAGGCGCACTCCTACAATGAGCAGTTCTTC	CAWAVNQAHSYNEQFF
-	-	TRBV7-3	TRBJ2-7	TGTGCCAGCAGCCCCGCGGGGTCTTACGAGCAGTACTTC	CASSPAGSYEQYF
TRBD2	-	TRBV30	TRBJ2-1	TGTGCCTGGAGTGTACTGAGCGGGATGGATGAGCAGTTCTTC	CAWSVLSGMDEQFF
TRBD2	once	TRBV2	TRBJ2-2	TGTGCCAACCGTGAGACTAGCGCGAACACCGGGGAGCTGTTTTTT	CANRETSANTGELFF
-	-	TRBV28	TRBJ2-7	TGTGCCAGCAGTTACTCAGGGACATCGTCCTACGAGCAGTACTTC	CASSYSGTSSYEQYF
TRBD1	-	TRBV6-5	TRBJ1-1	TGTGCCAGCAGTTCCCCACAGGGGGCGGGGGCTGAAGCTTTCTTT	CASSSPQGAGAEAFF
-	-	TRBV27	TRBJ2-1	TGTGCCAGCAGTTTAAGGGGTGGGGAGCAGTTCTTC	CASSLRGGEQFF
TRBD2	-	TRBV13	TRBJ2-7	TGTGCCAGCAGCTTTACCAGCGGGAGAAGCTACGAGCAGTACTTC	CASSFTSGRSYEQYF
-	-	TRBV6-2/TRBV6-3	TRBJ2-7	TGTGCCAGCAGTGGACTCTTGGGTGCCTACGAGCAGTACTTC	CASSGLLGAYEQYF
-	-	TRBV5-1	TRBJ2-3	TGCGCCAGCAGCTTGCAGGGAACAGATACGCAGTATTTT	CASSLQGTDTQYF
TRBD1	once	TRBV20-1	TRBJ2-7	TGCAGTGCTAGTTCTGGACAGGGGGACGAGCAGTACTTC	CSASSGQGDEQYF
TRBD1	-	TRBV30	TRBJ1-4	TGTGCCTGGAAACAGGGGCCTAATGAAAAACTGTTTTTT	CAWKQGPNEKLFF
-	-	TRBV5-1	TRBJ2-7	TGCGCCAGCAGCTTGACAGGAAGAAGTTACGAGCAGTACTTC	CASSLTGRSYEQYF
-	-	TRBV9	TRBJ2-6	TGTGCCAGCAGCGTAGCAGGGACTGGGGCCAACGTCCTGACTTTC	CASSVAGTGANVLTF
TRBD1	-	TRBV19	TRBJ2-7	TGTGCCAGTAGTCGGACAGGAAAGACCTTAGTCGGGCAGTACTTC	CASSRTGKTLVGQYF
TRBD1	-	TRBV6-5	TRBJ2-7	TGTGCCAGCAGAGATTCCGGGACAGGGGTATACGAGCAGTACTTC	CASRDSGTGVYEQYF
TRBD2	-	TRBV28	TRBJ2-4	TGTGCCAGCAGCCCCGGGGGGAGCGACAAAAACATTCAGTACTTC	CASSPGGSDKNIQYF
-	-	TRBV4-2	TRBJ2-7	TGTGCCAGCAGCCAAGCGGCCCGGGTATTAGCCTCCTACGAGCAGTACTTC	CASSQAARVLASYEQYF
TRBD2	-	TRBV7-3	TRBJ2-1	TGTGCCAGCAGCAGTAGCGGGAGGCTCAATGAGCAGTTCTTC	CASSSSGRLNEQFF
-	-	TRBV23-1	TRBJ1-1	TGCGCCAGCAGTGGGGAGAGAGAAGCTTTCTTT	CASSGEREAFF
-	-	TRBV18	TRBJ2-7	TGTGCCAGCTCACGTAAACAGGGTTACGAGCAGTACTTC	CASSRKQGYEQYF
-	-	TRBV14	TRBJ2-7	TGTGCCAGCAGCCAAGAAGTTCCCCGCGGGGGCGGCTCCTACGAGCAGTACTTC	CASSQEVPRGGGSYEQYF
TRBD2	-	TRBV27	TRBJ2-7	TGTGCCAGCAGTTCCTGGACTAGCGGAAGCTCCTACGAGCAGTACTTC	CASSSWTSGSSYEQYF
TRBD2	-	TRBV5-6	TRBJ2-5	TGTGCCAGCAGCCACGTCCGGGGGGAGGAGACCCAGTACTTC	CASSHVRGEETQYF
-	-	TRBV3-1/TRBV3-2	TRBJ2-3	TGTGCCAGCAGCCCTTGGGGCTCCACTACAGATACGCAGTATTTT	CASSPWGSTTDTQYF
TRBD1	-	TRBV19	TRBJ1-1	TGTGCCAGTAGTATTGGGACAGGGGTGTCGGCAGTAGAAGCTTTCTTT	CASSIGTGVSAVEAFF
-	-	TRBV6-6	TRBJ2-7	TGTGCCAGCAGTAGATACGGACAGACAGGAGGCTCCTACGAGCAGTACTTC	CASSRYGQTGGSYEQYF
TRBD1	-	TRBV12-3/TRBV12-4	TRBJ2-3	TGTGCCAGCAGACAGGGGGCCACAGATACGCAGTATTTT	CASRQGATDTQYF
TRBD2	-	TRBV7-9	TRBJ2-7	TGTGCCAGCAGCCCGTGGGAGGGAACCTACGAGCAGTACTTC	CASSPWEGTYEQYF
-	-	TRBV25-1	TRBJ1-1	TGTGCCAGCATCATCGACGCGGTGAACACTGAAGCTTTCTTT	CASIIDAVNTEAFF
TRBD1	-	TRBV30	TRBJ2-5	TGTGCCTGGGGAACCAGGGGGCGTACGCAAGAGACCCAGTACTTC	CAWGTRGRTQETQYF
TRBD2	-	TRBV24-1	TRBJ2-1	TGTGCCACCAGTGAGAGTAGCGGGAGCTCCTACAATGAGCAGTTCTTC	CATSESSGSSYNEQFF
-	-	TRBV4-1	TRBJ2-5	TGCGCCAGCAGCCCCCAGGGTTATGGGACCCAGTACTTC	CASSPQGYGTQYF
-	once	TRBV3-1/TRBV3-2	TRBJ2-7	TGTGCCAGCAGCCAGACAGGCTACGAGCAGTACTTC	CASSQTGYEQYF
TRBD1	-	TRBV10-3	TRBJ1-6	TGTGCCATCAGTAACCGGGACAGCAATTCACCCCTCCACTTT	CAISNRDSNSPLHF
-	once	TRBV3-1/TRBV3-2	TRBJ2-1	TGTGCCAGCAGCCAAGATAGATCCCCCAATGAGCAGTTCTTC	CASSQDRSPNEQFF